This TCR beta chain emerged from a study of shared clonotypes between healthy human individuals. Trimming cost V 2 bases and J 7 bases, with 17 bases left between them. Germline V lookup: CDR1 MNHNY, CDR2 SVGAGI (reference sequence). This CDR3 is built from 15 residues. This table comes from immunoSEQ multiplex PCR, and its TCRdb copy is limited to in-frame clones, with some not included. The table shows approximately 980,000 clones, with over 60% occurring only once. The source of this sequence is a man younger than 35 in good health. Sequencing was carried out using memory CD4+ T cells sorted from blood. Subset defined: CD45RA-negative fraction. This rearrangement joins TRBV6-6 to TRBJ2-5; D may be TRBD2 (6 bases). CDR3 region: CASSYAGDFKGTQYF. Here the CDR3 DNA reads TGTGCCAGCAGTTACGCTGGGGACTTCAAAGGGACCCAGTACTTC.